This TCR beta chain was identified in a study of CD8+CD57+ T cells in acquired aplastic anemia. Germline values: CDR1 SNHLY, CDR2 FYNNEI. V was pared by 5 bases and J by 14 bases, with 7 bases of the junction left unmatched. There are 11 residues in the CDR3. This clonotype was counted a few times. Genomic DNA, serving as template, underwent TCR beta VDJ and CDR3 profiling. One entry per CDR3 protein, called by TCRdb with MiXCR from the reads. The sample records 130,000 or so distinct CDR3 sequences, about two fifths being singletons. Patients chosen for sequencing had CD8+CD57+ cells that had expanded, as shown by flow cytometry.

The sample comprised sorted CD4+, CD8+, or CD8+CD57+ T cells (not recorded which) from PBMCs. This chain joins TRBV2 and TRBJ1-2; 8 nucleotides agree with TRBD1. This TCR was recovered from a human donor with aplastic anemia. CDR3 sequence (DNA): TGTGCCAGCAGTTTGGGGACAGGCCAGACCTTC. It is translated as CASSLGTGQTF.